Sequencing of this T cell receptor (beta chain) was carried out in a study of T cell changes during pregnancy in multiple sclerosis. Deletions cut 7 bases from V and 3 bases from J, with 10 bases between. Germline values: CDR1 MNHEY, CDR2 SMNVEV (reference sequence). The CDR3 has 13 amino acids. TCRdb's table, derived via immunoSEQ multiplex PCR, lists solely in-frame clones and lacks some. The top ten hold 15% to 20% of the sample, which has 14,000 to 15,000 clones, 86% seen once. The V call is TRBV27, the J call TRBJ2-1; TRBD2 might be the D (6 bases). Source: CD8+ T cells from peripheral blood mononuclear cells, taken in the first trimester of pregnancy. This TCR was sampled from a female donor with multiple sclerosis, enrolled in a pregnancy study. The CDR3 sequence: CASKGGIYNEQFF. The CDR3 DNA is TGTGCCAGCAAGGGCGGGATCTACAATGAGCAGTTCTTC.